This T cell receptor (beta chain) was recorded in a study of a mutant IDH1 vaccine in newly diagnosed glioma. Study-wide context: Vaccines were begun 4-6 weeks after radiotherapy alone, or with temozolomide cycles.

The CDR3 runs 13 residues. V gave up 6 bases and J gave up 3 bases, with 11 bases separating them. Germline V gives CDR1 SNHLY, CDR2 FYNNEI. In the case of this clone: Its antigen is not known.

The protocol was immunoSEQ multiplex PCR, while the TCRdb copy is restricted to in-frame clones and leaves out a portion. The sample has around 50,000 clones, roughly 83% seen once. Time point indicated: week 47, end of study. What each vaccine dose contained was 300 ug of mutant IDH1 20-mer peptide, accompanied by topical imiquimod. The receptor was isolated from a woman in her twenties or thirties with glioma. Some clones in this sample may be carry-over from other donors' samples. The chain joins TRBV2 to TRBJ2-5; D is possibly TRBD2 (6 bases). The sample was PBMCs, taken from a glioma patient whose treatment included an IDH1 peptide vaccine. CDR3 nucleotides: TGTGCCAGCAGCCGGAGGGCCGAAGAGACCCAGTACTTC. Protein sequence: CASSRRAEETQYF.